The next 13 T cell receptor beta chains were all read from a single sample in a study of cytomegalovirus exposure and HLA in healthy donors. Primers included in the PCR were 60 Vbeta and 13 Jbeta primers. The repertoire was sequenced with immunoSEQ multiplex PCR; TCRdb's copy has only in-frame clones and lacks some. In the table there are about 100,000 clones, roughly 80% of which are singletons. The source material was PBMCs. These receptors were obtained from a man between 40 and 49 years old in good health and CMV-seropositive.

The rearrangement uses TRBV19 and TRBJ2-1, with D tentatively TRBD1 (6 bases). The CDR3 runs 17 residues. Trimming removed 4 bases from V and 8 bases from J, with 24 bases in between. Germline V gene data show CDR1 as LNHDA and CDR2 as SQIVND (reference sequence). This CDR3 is CASSTITQGKLGHEQFF. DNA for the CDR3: TGTGCCAGTAGTACAATAACCCAGGGGAAATTAGGTCATGAGCAGTTCTTC.

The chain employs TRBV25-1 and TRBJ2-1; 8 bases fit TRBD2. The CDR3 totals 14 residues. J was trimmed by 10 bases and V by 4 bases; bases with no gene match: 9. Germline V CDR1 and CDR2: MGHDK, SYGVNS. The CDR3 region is CASSGLATTREQFF. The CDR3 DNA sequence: TGTGCCAGCAGTGGACTAGCGACTACAAGGGAGCAGTTCTTC. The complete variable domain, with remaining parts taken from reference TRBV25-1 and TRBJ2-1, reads EADIYQTPRYLVIGTGKKITLECSQTMGHDKMYWYQQDPGMELHLIHYSYGVNSTEKGDLSSESTVSRIRTEHFPLTLESARPSHTSQYLCASSGLATTREQFFGPGTRLTVL.

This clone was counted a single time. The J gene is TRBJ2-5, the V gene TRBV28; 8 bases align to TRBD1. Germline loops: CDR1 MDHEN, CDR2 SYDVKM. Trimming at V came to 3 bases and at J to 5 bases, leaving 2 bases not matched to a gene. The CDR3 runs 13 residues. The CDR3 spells CASSLDRDETQYF. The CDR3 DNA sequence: TGTGCCAGCAGTTTGGACAGGGATGAGACCCAGTACTTC.

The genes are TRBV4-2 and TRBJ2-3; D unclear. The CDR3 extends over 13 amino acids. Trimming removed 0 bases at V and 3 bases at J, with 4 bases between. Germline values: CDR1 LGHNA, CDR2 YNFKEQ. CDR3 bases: TGTGCCAGCAGCCAAGATCCAACAGATACGCAGTATTTT. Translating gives CASSQDPTDTQYF.

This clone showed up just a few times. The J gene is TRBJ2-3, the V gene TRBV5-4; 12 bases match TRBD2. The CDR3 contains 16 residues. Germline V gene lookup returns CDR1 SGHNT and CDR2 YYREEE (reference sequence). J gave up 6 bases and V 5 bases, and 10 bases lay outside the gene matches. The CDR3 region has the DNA TGTGCCAGCAGAGCGCTAGCGGGGGGGCCTGGGGATACGCAGTATTTT. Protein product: CASRALAGGPGDTQYF.

Here the CDR3 reads CASSLFASGNTGELFF. CDR3 bases: TGTGCCAGCAGCTTATTTGCTAGCGGGAACACCGGGGAGCTGTTTTTT. The chain joins TRBV7-2 to TRBJ2-2, with 7 bases fitting TRBD2. The germline V gene encodes CDR1 SGHTA and CDR2 FQGNSA. The CDR3 sequence is 16 residues long. With V trimmed by 2 bases and J by 1 base, 4 bases remained unmatched.

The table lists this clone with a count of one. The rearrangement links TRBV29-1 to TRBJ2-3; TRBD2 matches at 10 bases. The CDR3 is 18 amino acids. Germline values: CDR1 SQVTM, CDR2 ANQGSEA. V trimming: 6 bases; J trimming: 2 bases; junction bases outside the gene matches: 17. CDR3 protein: CSVDLAGEPMGITDTQYF. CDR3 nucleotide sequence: TGCAGCGTCGATCTAGCGGGGGAACCCATGGGCATCACAGATACGCAGTATTTT.

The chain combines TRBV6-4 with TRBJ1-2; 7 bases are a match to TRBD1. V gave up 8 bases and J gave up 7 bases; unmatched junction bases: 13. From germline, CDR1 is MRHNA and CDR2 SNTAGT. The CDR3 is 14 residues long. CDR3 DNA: TGTGCCAGCGGACGGGACAGTCTTGTTGGTGGCTACACCTTC. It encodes CASGRDSLVGGYTF.

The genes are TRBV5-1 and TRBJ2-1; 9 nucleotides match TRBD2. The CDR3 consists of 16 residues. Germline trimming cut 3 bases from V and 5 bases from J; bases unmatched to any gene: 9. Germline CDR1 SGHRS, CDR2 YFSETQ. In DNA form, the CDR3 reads TGCGCCAGCAGCTCCGCCCCTAGCGGGGACAACAATGAGCAGTTCTTC. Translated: CASSSAPSGDNNEQFF.

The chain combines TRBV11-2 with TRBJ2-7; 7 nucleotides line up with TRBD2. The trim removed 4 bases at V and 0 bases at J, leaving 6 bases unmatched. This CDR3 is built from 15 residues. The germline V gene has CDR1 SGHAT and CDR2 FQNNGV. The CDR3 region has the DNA TGTGCCAGCAGCTCCCTTCGGGGGGACTCCTACGAGCAGTACTTC. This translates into CASSSLRGDSYEQYF.

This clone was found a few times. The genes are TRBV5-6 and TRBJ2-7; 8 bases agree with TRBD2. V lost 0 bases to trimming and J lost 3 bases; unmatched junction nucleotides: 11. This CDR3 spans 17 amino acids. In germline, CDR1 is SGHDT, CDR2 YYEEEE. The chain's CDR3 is CASSLGPTSGDHYEQYF. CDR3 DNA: TGTGCCAGCAGCTTGGGGCCTACTAGCGGAGATCACTACGAGCAGTACTTC. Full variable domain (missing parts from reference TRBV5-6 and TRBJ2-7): DAGVTQSPTHLIKTRGQQVTLRCSPKSGHDTVSWYQQALGQGPQFIFQYYEEEERQRGNFPDRFSGHQFPNYSSELNVNALLLGDSALYLCASSLGPTSGDHYEQYFGPGTRLTVT.

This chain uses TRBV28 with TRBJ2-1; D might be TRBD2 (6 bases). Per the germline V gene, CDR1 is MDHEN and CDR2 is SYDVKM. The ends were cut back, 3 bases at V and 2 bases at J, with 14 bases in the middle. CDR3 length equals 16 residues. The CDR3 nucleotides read TGTGCCAGCAGTTTGGGTGCCGGGACTGCCTACAATGAGCAGTTCTTC. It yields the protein CASSLGAGTAYNEQFF. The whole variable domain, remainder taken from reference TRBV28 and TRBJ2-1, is DVKVTQSSRYLVKRTGEKVFLECVQDMDHENMFWYRQDPGLGLRLIYFSYDVKMKEKGDIPEGYSVSREKKERFSLILESASTNQTSMYLCASSLGAGTAYNEQFFGPGTRLTVL.

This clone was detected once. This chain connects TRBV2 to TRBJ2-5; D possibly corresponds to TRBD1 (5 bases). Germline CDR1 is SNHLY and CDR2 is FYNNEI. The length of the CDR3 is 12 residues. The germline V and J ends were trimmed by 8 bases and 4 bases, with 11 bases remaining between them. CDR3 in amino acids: CASGRTLETQYF. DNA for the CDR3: TGTGCCAGCGGCAGGACATTAGAGACCCAGTACTTC.